This TCR beta chain was profiled in a study of OX40 agonist ivuxolimab in advanced cancers. Profiled with immunoSEQ multiplex PCR; TCRdb holds only in-frame clones, not every one. The profile shows about 28,000 clones, approximately 88% of them singletons. Germline V CDR1 and CDR2: MNHEY, SVGAGI. The CDR3 has 14 amino acids. V shed 8 bases, J shed 8 bases, and the junction held 13 bases outside the gene matches. The sequencing here drew on CD4+ or CD8+ T cells sorted from blood, taken in a trial of the OX40 agonist ivuxolimab. The source of this sequence is an adult with an advanced solid tumor such as melanoma, head and neck, liver or kidney cancer. The chain has TRBV6-5 and TRBJ1-2, with 8 bases identical to TRBD1. The CDR3: CASLGTGPMRGYTF. CDR3 DNA: TGTGCCAGCCTTGGGACAGGCCCTATGAGGGGCTACACCTTC.